A single sample gave rise to the 21 T cell receptor beta chains below, sequenced in a study of OX40 agonist ivuxolimab in advanced cancers. TCRdb's copy holds only in-frame clones and misses some; the assay was immunoSEQ multiplex PCR. The sample contains 55,000 to 85,000 clones, 86% of which appear only once. The material was CD4+ or CD8+ T cells sorted from blood, obtained in a trial of the OX40 agonist ivuxolimab. The origin of the receptors is an adult with an advanced solid tumor such as melanoma, head and neck, liver or kidney cancer.

The J gene is TRBJ1-2, the V gene TRBV19; maybe TRBD1 (6 bases). V gave up 4 bases and J gave up 2 bases, with 20 bases separating them. The CDR3 has 17 residues. Germline V gene data show CDR1 as LNHDA and CDR2 as SQIVND (reference sequence). The CDR3 coding sequence is TGTGCCAGTAGTAGGAATCGGGGGGCGTCCGACAACTATGGCTACACCTTC. The encoded protein is CASSRNRGASDNYGYTF.

The chain is built from TRBV30 and TRBJ1-3; TRBD1 agrees at 8 bases. V dropped 8 bases and J dropped 0; count of bases not matched to a gene: 6. Germline-derived CDR1 and CDR2 are GTSNPN and SVGIG (reference sequence). The CDR3 sequence is 14 residues long. The CDR3 loop reads CAGTGKSSGNTIYF. DNA of the CDR3: TGTGCCGGGACAGGTAAAAGCTCTGGAAACACCATATATTTT. Variable domain in full (rest from reference TRBV30 and TRBJ1-3): SQTIHQWPATLVQPVGSPLSLECTVEGTSNPNLYWYRQAAGRGLQLLFYSVGIGQISSEVPQNLSASRPQDRQFILSSKKLLLSDSGFYLCAGTGKSSGNTIYFGEGSWLTVV.

The chain links TRBV28 to TRBJ2-5; weak D call: TRBD1 (5 bases). CDR1 is MDHEN and CDR2 is SYDVKM in the germline V gene. The V end was cut by 3 bases, the J end by 5 bases, with 7 bases between. The CDR3 has 12 amino acids. The DNA of the CDR3 is TGTGCCAGCAGTTTGGCAGGGGAGACCCAGTACTTC. Protein sequence: CASSLAGETQYF. The full variable domain, completed using reference TRBV28 and TRBJ2-5, is DVKVTQSSRYLVKRTGEKVFLECVQDMDHENMFWYRQDPGLGLRLIYFSYDVKMKEKGDIPEGYSVSREKKERFSLILESASTNQTSMYLCASSLAGETQYFGPGTRLLVL.

This sequence joins TRBV5-4 and TRBJ2-7; D is unclear. V shed 0 bases and J shed 3 bases, with 7 bases lying between them. This CDR3 has 13 amino acids. The germline V gene has CDR1 SGHNT and CDR2 YYREEE (reference sequence). CDR3 sequence: CASSLDPDYEQYF. As DNA, the CDR3 is TGTGCCAGCAGCTTGGACCCCGACTACGAGCAGTACTTC.

The chain has TRBV19 and TRBJ1-5; D is perhaps TRBD1 (5 bases). The CDR3 has 16 amino acids. V was clipped by 2 bases and J by 9 bases, with 20 bases between them. The V gene's germline CDR1 is LNHDA and CDR2 SQIVND (reference sequence). The CDR3 region has the DNA TGTGCCAGTAGTATATCCCTAGGGGACCAAGCAGGGCCCCAGCATTTT. It yields the protein CASSISLGDQAGPQHF.

The chain combines TRBV7-2 with TRBJ1-4; no definite D call. V was clipped by 5 bases and J by 2 bases, with 12 bases between them. The CDR3 covers 15 residues. Germline assignment: CDR1 SGHTA and CDR2 FQGNSA. CDR3 nucleotide sequence: TGTGCCAGCAGCCCCCTCGGGCAGACTAATGAAAAACTGTTTTTT. Amino acids: CASSPLGQTNEKLFF.

This chain links TRBV18 with TRBJ2-1; D may be TRBD2 (5 bases). The V and J ends lost 3 bases and 9 bases respectively, with 12 bases between them. The CDR3 has 13 amino acids. Germline V gene sequence: CDR1 KGHSH, CDR2 LQKENI. CDR3: CASSPERETEQFF. Written as DNA, the CDR3 is TGTGCCAGCTCACCGGAGAGGGAAACTGAGCAGTTCTTC.

Written as DNA, the CDR3 is TGTGCCAGCAGCTTAGGGTCAGGGGCCAGCTCCTACGAGCAGTACTTC. It encodes CASSLGSGASSYEQYF. This sequence joins TRBV11-2 and TRBJ2-7; a weak D match, TRBD1 (6 bases). The CDR3 length is 16 residues. V lost 1 base and J lost 0, with 13 bases in between. Germline V CDR1 and CDR2: SGHAT, FQNNGV.

With respect to this clone: A read error may produce the germline difference seen at one junction end. V is TRBV5-6 and J is TRBJ2-3, with TRBD2 matching over 8 bases. CDR3 length: 15 amino acids. In germline, CDR1 is SGHDT, CDR2 YYEEEE. This CDR3 reads CASSSGGRGRDKQYF. In DNA, the CDR3 is TGTGCCAGCAGCTCGGGAGGGCGGGGAAGGGATAAGCAGTATTTT.

J is TRBJ1-1 and V is TRBV2, with 9 bases aligning to TRBD1. The germline V gene encodes CDR1 SNHLY and CDR2 FYNNEI. The CDR3 totals 16 residues. V lost 4 bases and J lost 5; bases outside the gene matches: 11. For the CDR3, the DNA is TGTGCCAGCAGTGCGGCTTGGACAGGGGAGAGGACTGAAGCTTTCTTT. As protein: CASSAAWTGERTEAFF.

DNA of the CDR3: TGTGCCAGCAGTCCTACGGACGGGGACACTGAAGCTTTCTTT. Protein: CASSPTDGDTEAFF. V gene TRBV28 combines with J gene TRBJ1-1; D call uncertain. Germline V lookup: CDR1 MDHEN, CDR2 SYDVKM. This CDR3 is 14 amino acids long. V shed 5 bases and J shed 3 bases, with 13 bases lying between them.

A word on this clone: The junction does not match germline at one end; this may be a read error. The chain is built from TRBV10-3 and TRBJ2-7; the D is unclear. Germline V gene lookup returns CDR1 ENHRY and CDR2 SYGVKD. This CDR3 is 14 amino acids long. The CDR3 nucleotides are TGTGCCAGCAGTGAAACCCTGTTAACCTACGAGCAGTACTTC. Protein sequence: CASSETLLTYEQYF.

The chain carries TRBV28 and TRBJ2-5; 8 positions match TRBD2. Looked up from germline, CDR1 is MDHEN and CDR2 is SYDVKM. The CDR3 runs 16 residues. With 6 bases clipped from V and 5 bases from J, the junction kept 14 bases outside the gene matches. The CDR3 coding sequence is TGTGCCAGCAGCAGAAACATAGCGGGGTGGGGTGAGACCCAGTACTTC. Protein sequence: CASSRNIAGWGETQYF.

This clone has only one observation. The rearrangement uses TRBV6-1 and TRBJ2-3; the match to TRBD2 covers 11 bases. Germline CDR1 reads MNHNS; CDR2 reads SASEGT. V dropped 4 bases and J dropped 0; count of bases not matched to a gene: 6. CDR3 length: 17 amino acids. CDR3 in DNA: TGTGCCAGCAGTGTAGCGGGGGGGCCGGGTAGCACAGATACGCAGTATTTT. Encoded protein: CASSVAGGPGSTDTQYF.

The chain joins TRBV2 to TRBJ2-7, with D possibly called TRBD1 or TRBD2 (5 bases each). CDR1 and CDR2 from the germline V gene are SNHLY and FYNNEI. This CDR3 spans 17 amino acids. Deletions cut 4 bases from V and 2 bases from J, with 21 bases between. CDR3 sequence: CASSGGFRLLGAYEQYF. CDR3 in DNA: TGTGCCAGCAGTGGGGGGTTCCGCCTTTTGGGGGCCTACGAGCAGTACTTC.

The chain joins TRBV14 to TRBJ1-1; possibly TRBD1 for D (5 bases). The germline CDR1 and CDR2 sequences are SGHDN and FVKESK. V was cut by 4 bases and J by 1 base, with 16 bases left in between. The CDR3 covers 16 residues. The CDR3 loop reads CASSPQYGAANTEAFF. CDR3 sequence (DNA): TGTGCCAGCAGCCCCCAATACGGGGCTGCGAACACTGAAGCTTTCTTT.

J is TRBJ1-3 and V is TRBV4-1; D call uncertain. Trimming shortened V by 3 bases and J by 0 bases, and 12 bases separated the two germline ends. Per germline, CDR1 MGHRA and CDR2 YSYEKL. CDR3 length: 16 residues. The CDR3 protein is CASSHVDGRSGNTIYF. CDR3 nucleotide sequence: TGCGCCAGCAGCCACGTGGACGGCCGCTCTGGAAACACCATATATTTT.

The chain carries TRBV28 and TRBJ1-2, with 8 bases aligning to TRBD1. The CDR3 has 13 residues. J lost 3 bases, V lost 5 bases, and 2 bases had no gene match. Germline CDR1 MDHEN, CDR2 SYDVKM. The CDR3 DNA follows: TGTGCCAGCAGTCAGGGACAGGACTATGGCTACACCTTC. Its translation: CASSQGQDYGYTF.

The chain is built from TRBV7-7 and TRBJ2-1, with D maybe TRBD2 (5 bases). The ends were cut back, 1 base at V and 4 bases at J, with 8 bases in the middle. CDR1 and CDR2 (germline): SSHAT, FNYEAQ (reference sequence). The CDR3 covers 14 residues. CDR3 in amino acids: CASSLDGRYNEQFF. Here the CDR3 DNA reads TGTGCCAGCAGCTTAGATGGGAGATACAATGAGCAGTTCTTC.

This clone showed up just once. This chain links TRBV12-5 with TRBJ1-2; 8 bases align to TRBD1. This CDR3 is 16 amino acids long. Germline values: CDR1 LGHNT, CDR2 FRNRAP. The V and J ends lost 7 bases and 6 bases, in that order; junction bases with no gene match: 16. CDR3 loop: CASASDRTGHVDGYTF. CDR3 in DNA: TGTGCTAGTGCTTCGGACCGGACAGGGCATGTGGATGGCTACACCTTC.

Only one count was recorded for this clone. This CDR3 reads CASSQGLGGFSYEQYF. DNA for the CDR3: TGCGCCAGCAGCCAAGGCTTGGGAGGGTTCTCCTACGAGCAGTACTTC. This sequence joins TRBV4-3 and TRBJ2-7; 7 bases line up with TRBD2. Trimming took 1 base from V and 0 from J; bases not matched to a gene: 6. Germline V CDR1 and CDR2: LGHNA, YSLEER. The CDR3 covers 16 residues.